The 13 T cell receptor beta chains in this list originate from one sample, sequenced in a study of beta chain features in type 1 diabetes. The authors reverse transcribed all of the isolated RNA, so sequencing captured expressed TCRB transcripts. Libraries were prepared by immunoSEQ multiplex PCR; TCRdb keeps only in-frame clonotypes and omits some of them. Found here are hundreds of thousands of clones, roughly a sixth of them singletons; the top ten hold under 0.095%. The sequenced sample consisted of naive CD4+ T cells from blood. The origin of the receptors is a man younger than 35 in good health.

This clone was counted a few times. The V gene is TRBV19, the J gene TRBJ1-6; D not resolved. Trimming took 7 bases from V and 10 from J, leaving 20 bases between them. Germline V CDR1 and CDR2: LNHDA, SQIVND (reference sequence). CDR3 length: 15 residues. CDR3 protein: CASKVVSGLGSPLHF. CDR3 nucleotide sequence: TGTGCCAGTAAAGTCGTCAGTGGGCTGGGATCACCCCTCCACTTT.

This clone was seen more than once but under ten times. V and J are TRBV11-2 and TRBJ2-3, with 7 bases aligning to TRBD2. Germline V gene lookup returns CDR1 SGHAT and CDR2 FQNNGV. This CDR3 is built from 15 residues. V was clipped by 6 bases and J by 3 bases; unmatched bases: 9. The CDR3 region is CASRRPGLRTDTQYF. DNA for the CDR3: TGTGCCAGCAGGAGACCGGGACTAAGAACAGATACGCAGTATTTT.

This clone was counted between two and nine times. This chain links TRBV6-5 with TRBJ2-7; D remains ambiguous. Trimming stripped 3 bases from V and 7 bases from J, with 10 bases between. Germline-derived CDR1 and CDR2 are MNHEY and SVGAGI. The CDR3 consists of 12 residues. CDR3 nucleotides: TGTGCCAGCAGTTATTCAGTAGGTGAGCAGTACTTC. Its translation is CASSYSVGEQYF.

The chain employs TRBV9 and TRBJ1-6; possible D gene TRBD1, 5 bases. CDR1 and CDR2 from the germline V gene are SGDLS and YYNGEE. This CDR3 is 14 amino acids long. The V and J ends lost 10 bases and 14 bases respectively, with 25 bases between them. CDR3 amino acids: CASNTGGGYAALHF. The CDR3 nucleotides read TGTGCCTCCAATACAGGTGGTGGATATGCGGCCCTCCACTTT.

CDR3 sequence (DNA): TGTGCCAGCAGTCCTTCCGGAGAGACCCAGTACTTC. Translation: CASSPSGETQYF. This chain links TRBV2 with TRBJ2-5; no definite D call. The V gene lost 5 bases and the J gene lost 4 bases, with 8 bases spanning the gap. The CDR3 totals 12 residues. CDR1 is SNHLY and CDR2 is FYNNEI in the germline V gene.

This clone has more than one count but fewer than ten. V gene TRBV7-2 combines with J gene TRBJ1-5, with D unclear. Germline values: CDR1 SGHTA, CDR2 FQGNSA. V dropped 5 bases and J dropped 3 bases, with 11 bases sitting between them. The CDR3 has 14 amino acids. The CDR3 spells CASSTAGTNQPQHF. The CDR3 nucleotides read TGTGCCAGCAGCACGGCAGGTACCAATCAGCCCCAGCATTTT.

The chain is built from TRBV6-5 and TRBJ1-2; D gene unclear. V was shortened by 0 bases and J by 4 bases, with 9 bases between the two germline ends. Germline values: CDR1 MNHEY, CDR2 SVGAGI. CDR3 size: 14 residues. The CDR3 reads CASSYSIGIYGYTF. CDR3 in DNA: TGTGCCAGCAGTTACTCGATCGGGATCTATGGCTACACCTTC.

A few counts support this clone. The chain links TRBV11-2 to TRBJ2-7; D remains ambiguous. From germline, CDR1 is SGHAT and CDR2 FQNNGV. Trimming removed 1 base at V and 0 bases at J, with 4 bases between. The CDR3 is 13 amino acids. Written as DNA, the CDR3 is TGTGCCAGCAGCTTAGGAAACTCCTACGAGCAGTACTTC. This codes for CASSLGNSYEQYF.

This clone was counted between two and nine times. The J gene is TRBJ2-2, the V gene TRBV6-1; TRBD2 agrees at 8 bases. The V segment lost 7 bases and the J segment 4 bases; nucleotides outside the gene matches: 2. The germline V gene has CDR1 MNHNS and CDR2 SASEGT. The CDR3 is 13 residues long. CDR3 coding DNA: TGTGCCAGCATGAGCGGGAGCACCGGGGAGCTGTTTTTT. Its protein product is CASMSGSTGELFF.

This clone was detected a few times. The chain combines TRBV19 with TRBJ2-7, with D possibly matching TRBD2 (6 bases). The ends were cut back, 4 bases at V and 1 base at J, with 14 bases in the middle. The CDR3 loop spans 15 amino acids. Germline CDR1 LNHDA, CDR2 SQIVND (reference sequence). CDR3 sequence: CASSSYGTQSYEQYF. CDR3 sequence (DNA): TGTGCCAGTAGTAGCTACGGGACTCAATCCTACGAGCAGTACTTC.

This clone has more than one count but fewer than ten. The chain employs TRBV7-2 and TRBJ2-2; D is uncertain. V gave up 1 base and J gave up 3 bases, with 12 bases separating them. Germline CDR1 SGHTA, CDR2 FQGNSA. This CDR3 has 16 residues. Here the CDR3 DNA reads TGTGCCAGCAGCTTAGGGCCCCCCTCAGACACCGGGGAGCTGTTTTTT. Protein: CASSLGPPSDTGELFF.

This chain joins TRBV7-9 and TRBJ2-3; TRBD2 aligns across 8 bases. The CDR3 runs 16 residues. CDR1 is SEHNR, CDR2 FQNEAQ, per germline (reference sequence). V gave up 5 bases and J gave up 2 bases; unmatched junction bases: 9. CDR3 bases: TGTGCCAGCAGCCCTCCGCTAGCGGGCCTCACAGATACGCAGTATTTT. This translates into CASSPPLAGLTDTQYF.

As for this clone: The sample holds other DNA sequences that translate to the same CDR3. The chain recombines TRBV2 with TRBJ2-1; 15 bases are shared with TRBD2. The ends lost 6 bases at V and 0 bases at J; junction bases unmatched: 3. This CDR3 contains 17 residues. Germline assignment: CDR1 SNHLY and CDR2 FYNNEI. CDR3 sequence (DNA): TGTGCCAGCAGCGGGACTAGCGGGAGGAGCTCCTACAATGAGCAGTTCTTC. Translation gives CASSGTSGRSSYNEQFF.